A selection of T cell receptor beta chains follows, all from one sample in a study of CD8 T cells in Susac syndrome. TCRdb used MiXCR to reprocess the immunoSEQ multiplex PCR reads, holding one entry per CDR3 protein. The table lists 160,000 or so distinct CDR3 sequences, about 94% of them singletons. Sequencing input: CD4+ T cells from PBMCs. Source of these receptors: a human donor in good health. Both conserved end residues are part of each CDR3. Fields, in order: clone size, CDR3 length, J gene, V gene, D gene, CDR3 protein, CDR3 DNA. A D gene is named only where the DNA matches it firmly. Clone size appears in some rows only: once, few, many, or a class for an expanded clone.

clone_size: NA; cdr3_length: 15; j_call: TRBJ1-1; v_call: TRBV5-1; d_call: NA; cdr3_aa: CASSPIGGLNTEAFF; cdr3_nt: TGCGCCAGCAGCCCTATAGGAGGGTTGAACACTGAAGCTTTCTTT
clone_size: NA; cdr3_length: 15; j_call: TRBJ2-4; v_call: TRBV5-1; d_call: NA; cdr3_aa: CASSGGEIYKNIQYF; cdr3_nt: TGCGCCAGCAGCGGCGGGGAAATCTACAAAAACATTCAGTACTTC
clone_size: NA; cdr3_length: 15; j_call: TRBJ1-2; v_call: TRBV23-1; d_call: NA; cdr3_aa: CASSHIPRSGDGYTF; cdr3_nt: TGCGCCAGCAGTCACATTCCACGGTCGGGAGATGGCTACACCTTC
clone_size: NA; cdr3_length: 14; j_call: TRBJ1-1; v_call: TRBV3-1; d_call: TRBD1; cdr3_aa: CASSRRQGSPEAFF; cdr3_nt: TGTGCCAGCAGCAGGAGACAGGGAAGCCCTGAAGCTTTCTTT
clone_size: NA; cdr3_length: 16; j_call: TRBJ2-3; v_call: TRBV30; d_call: NA; cdr3_aa: CAWSVLTGTSTDTQYF; cdr3_nt: TGTGCCTGGAGTGTGCTGACGGGAACTAGCACAGATACGCAGTATTTT
clone_size: NA; cdr3_length: 13; j_call: TRBJ2-7; v_call: TRBV28; d_call: NA; cdr3_aa: CASSLGGPYEQYF; cdr3_nt: TGTGCCAGCAGTCTCGGGGGTCCCTACGAGCAGTACTTC
clone_size: NA; cdr3_length: 14; j_call: TRBJ1-2; v_call: TRBV5-4; d_call: NA; cdr3_aa: CASSHRTDLYGYTF; cdr3_nt: TGTGCCAGCAGCCACCGGACTGACCTCTATGGCTACACCTTC
clone_size: NA; cdr3_length: 16; j_call: TRBJ1-1; v_call: TRBV18; d_call: TRBD1; cdr3_aa: CASSPGQGAGGTEAFF; cdr3_nt: TGTGCCAGCTCACCAGGACAGGGGGCGGGGGGCACTGAAGCTTTCTTT
clone_size: NA; cdr3_length: 13; j_call: TRBJ1-2; v_call: TRBV28; d_call: NA; cdr3_aa: CASRLGPGYGYTF; cdr3_nt: TGTGCCAGCAGACTGGGACCGGGCTATGGCTACACCTTC
clone_size: few; cdr3_length: 14; j_call: TRBJ2-4; v_call: TRBV5-4; d_call: NA; cdr3_aa: CASSLGGAKNIQYF; cdr3_nt: TGTGCCAGCAGCTTGGGTGGAGCCAAAAACATTCAGTACTTC
clone_size: NA; cdr3_length: 15; j_call: TRBJ2-5; v_call: TRBV3-1; d_call: TRBD1; cdr3_aa: CASSQDWDRGETQYF; cdr3_nt: TGTGCCAGCAGCCAAGACTGGGACAGGGGAGAGACCCAGTACTTC
clone_size: NA; cdr3_length: 15; j_call: TRBJ2-7; v_call: TRBV7-2; d_call: NA; cdr3_aa: CASSLDVGASYEQYF; cdr3_nt: TGTGCCAGCAGCTTAGACGTGGGAGCCTCCTACGAGCAGTACTTC
clone_size: NA; cdr3_length: 16; j_call: TRBJ1-1; v_call: TRBV9; d_call: NA; cdr3_aa: CASSVTPGTENTEAFF; cdr3_nt: TGTGCCAGCAGCGTAACTCCGGGGACGGAGAACACTGAAGCTTTCTTT
clone_size: NA; cdr3_length: 15; j_call: TRBJ1-2; v_call: TRBV3-1; d_call: TRBD1; cdr3_aa: CASSQRTGTGYGYTF; cdr3_nt: TGTGCCAGCAGCCAACGGACAGGTACTGGCTATGGCTACACCTTC
clone_size: NA; cdr3_length: 15; j_call: TRBJ1-5; v_call: TRBV11-1; d_call: NA; cdr3_aa: CASSLTAGGSQPQHF; cdr3_nt: TGTGCCAGCAGCCTAACCGCGGGGGGGAGTCAGCCCCAGCATTTT
clone_size: NA; cdr3_length: 13; j_call: TRBJ1-6; v_call: TRBV6-5; d_call: NA; cdr3_aa: CASSYTTNSPLHF; cdr3_nt: TGTGCCAGCAGTTATACTACAAACTCACCCCTCCACTTT
clone_size: once; cdr3_length: 14; j_call: TRBJ2-7; v_call: TRBV5-1; d_call: NA; cdr3_aa: CASSVRPTPSEQYF; cdr3_nt: TGCGCCAGCAGCGTCCGGCCTACCCCGTCCGAGCAGTACTTC
clone_size: few; cdr3_length: 12; j_call: TRBJ2-7; v_call: TRBV2; d_call: NA; cdr3_aa: CASRPDGYEQYF; cdr3_nt: TGTGCCAGCAGGCCGGACGGCTACGAGCAGTACTTC
clone_size: NA; cdr3_length: 12; j_call: TRBJ1-1; v_call: TRBV6-5; d_call: NA; cdr3_aa: CASSYTTGEAFF; cdr3_nt: TGTGCCAGCAGTTATACGACAGGTGAAGCTTTCTTT
clone_size: NA; cdr3_length: 16; j_call: TRBJ2-1; v_call: TRBV4-1; d_call: TRBD2; cdr3_aa: CASGGGKQSSYNEQFF; cdr3_nt: TGCGCCAGCGGGGGGGGAAAGCAGAGCTCCTACAATGAGCAGTTCTTC
clone_size: NA; cdr3_length: 15; j_call: TRBJ2-5; v_call: TRBV15; d_call: NA; cdr3_aa: CATSGRDGRLETQYF; cdr3_nt: TGTGCCACTTCCGGCCGGGACGGACGGTTGGAGACCCAGTACTTC